This entry describes one TCR beta chain. This table comes from immunoSEQ multiplex PCR, and its TCRdb copy is limited to in-frame clones, with some not included. The repertoire consists of hundreds of thousands of clones, with roughly 85% occurring once and the leading ten covering under 4%. Trimming cost V 2 bases and J 1 base; bases outside gene matches: 2. Germline V lookup: CDR1 ENHRY, CDR2 SYGVKD. CDR3 length equals 15 residues. These data come from a study of blood T cell repertoires in COVID-19. Sequenced input: peripheral blood. The clonotype was recovered from a man between 18 and 35 years old with active or convalescent COVID-19. The chain couples TRBV10-3 to TRBJ2-3, with 8 bases lining up with TRBD2. CDR3 residues: CAISEISGGTDTQYF. The CDR3 DNA follows: TGTGCCATCAGTGAGATTAGCGGGGGCACAGATACGCAGTATTTT.